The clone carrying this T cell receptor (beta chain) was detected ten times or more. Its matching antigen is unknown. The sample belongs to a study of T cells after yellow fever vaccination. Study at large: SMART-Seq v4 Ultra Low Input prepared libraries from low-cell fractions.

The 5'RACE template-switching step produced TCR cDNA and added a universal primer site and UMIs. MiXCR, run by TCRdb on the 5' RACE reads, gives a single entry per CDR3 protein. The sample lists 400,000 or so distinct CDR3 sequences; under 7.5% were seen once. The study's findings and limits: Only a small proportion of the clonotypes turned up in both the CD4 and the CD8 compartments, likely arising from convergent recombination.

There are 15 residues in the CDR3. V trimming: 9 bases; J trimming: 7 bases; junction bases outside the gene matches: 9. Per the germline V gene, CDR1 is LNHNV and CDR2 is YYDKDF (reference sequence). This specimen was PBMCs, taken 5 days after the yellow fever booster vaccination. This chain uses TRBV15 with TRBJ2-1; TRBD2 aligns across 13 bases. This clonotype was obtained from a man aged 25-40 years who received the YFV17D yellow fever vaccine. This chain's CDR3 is CATGWGLAGPNEQFF. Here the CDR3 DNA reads TGTGCCACGGGTTGGGGACTAGCGGGACCTAATGAGCAGTTCTTC.